This is a list of T cell receptor beta chains from one sample in a study of CD8+CD57+ T cells in acquired aplastic anemia. TCRdb re-called the reads with MiXCR, one entry per CDR3 protein. Among roughly 240,000 distinct CDR3 sequences listed, about 44% were seen once. What was sequenced was sorted CD4+, CD8+, or CD8+CD57+ T cells (not recorded which) from PBMCs. These receptors all stem from a human donor with aplastic anemia. Both conserved end residues are part of each CDR3. A D gene is named only where the DNA matches it firmly. Expanded clones are given a class, and other clones once, few, many or no size at all.

TRBV6-5	once	TRBJ1-5	14	TRBD1	CASSTRQGYQPQHF	TGTGCCAGCAGTACCCGACAGGGCTATCAGCCCCAGCATTTT
TRBV9	many	TRBJ2-3	11	.	CASSVLDTQYF	TGTGCCAGCAGCGTACTAGATACGCAGTATTTT
TRBV6-5	few	TRBJ2-1	13	.	CASAVGVLNEQFF	TGTGCCAGCGCGGTCGGAGTTTTAAATGAGCAGTTCTTC
TRBV5-4	many	TRBJ2-3	15	.	CASSLAFRDTDTQYF	TGTGCCAGCAGCTTGGCCTTTAGGGACACAGATACGCAGTATTTT
TRBV10-3	once	TRBJ1-1	16	TRBD1	CASSEYRLGGNTEAFF	TGTGCCAGCAGTGAGTATCGGTTAGGGGGCAACACTGAAGCTTTCTTT
TRBV2	few	TRBJ1-4	15	TRBD1	CASSERGQVNEKLFF	TGTGCCAGCAGTGAAAGGGGACAGGTTAATGAAAAACTGTTTTTT
TRBV6-1	.	TRBJ2-3	15	TRBD2	CASSETSGSKDTQYF	TGTGCCAGCAGTGAGACTAGCGGGAGTAAAGATACGCAGTATTTT
TRBV27	few	TRBJ1-1	13	.	CASSLGRVTEAFF	TGTGCCAGCAGTTTAGGAAGGGTCACTGAAGCTTTCTTT
TRBV13	many	TRBJ2-2	12	.	CASSSPPGELFF	TGTGCCAGCAGCTCTCCGCCCGGGGAGCTGTTTTTT
TRBV5-5	.	TRBJ2-1	15	TRBD1	CATSDSRGPGNEQFF	TGTGCCACCAGTGATTCCAGGGGGCCGGGAAATGAGCAGTTCTTC
TRBV2	.	TRBJ1-2	12	TRBD1	CASRGQGGSYTF	TGTGCCAGCAGGGGACAGGGGGGCAGCTACACCTTC
TRBV20-1	.	TRBJ1-1	10	.	CRAGNTEAFF	TGCAGGGCCGGGAACACTGAAGCTTTCTTT
TRBV7-2	many	TRBJ2-3	17	.	CASSPLFRALSTDTQYF	TGTGCCAGCAGCCCTTTGTTTCGGGCCCTAAGCACAGATACGCAGTATTTT
TRBV13	.	TRBJ2-3	15	.	CASTMTALKADTQYF	TGTGCCAGCACCATGACAGCTCTTAAGGCAGATACGCAGTATTTT
TRBV14	.	TRBJ2-2	19	.	CASSQGPRGGTPGTGELFF	TGTGCCAGCAGCCAAGGGCCCCGGGGTGGAACTCCGGGCACCGGGGAGCTGTTTTTT
TRBV29-1	many	TRBJ2-7	16	TRBD1	CSVEGMAGQAGYEQYF	TGCAGCGTTGAAGGGATGGCCGGACAGGCGGGCTACGAGCAGTACTTC
TRBV20-1	.	TRBJ2-7	14	TRBD2	CSARPSGGPLEQYF	TGTAGTGCTAGACCCAGCGGGGGTCCCCTGGAGCAGTACTTC
TRBV15	.	TRBJ2-1	17	.	CATSVLGGLGENNEQFF	TGTGCCACCAGCGTCCTCGGTGGGCTAGGGGAAAACAATGAGCAGTTCTTC
TRBV20-1	many	TRBJ2-7	15	.	CSAPSGLGRIYEQYF	TGCAGTGCTCCGTCCGGACTGGGGAGGATCTACGAGCAGTACTTC
TRBV7-8	many	TRBJ1-1	13	.	CASSFRGFTEAFF	TGTGCCAGCAGCTTCCGGGGTTTCACTGAAGCTTTCTTT
TRBV19	.	TRBJ1-1	14	TRBD1	CASSRTGVNTEAFF	TGTGCCAGTAGTCGGACAGGAGTGAACACTGAAGCTTTCTTT
TRBV20-1	many	TRBJ2-7	13	.	CSAYRIEVYEQYF	TGCAGTGCTTACAGGATAGAGGTCTACGAGCAGTACTTC
TRBV7-2	once	TRBJ2-5	12	.	CASSSYGETQYF	TGTGCCAGCAGCTCTTATGGAGAGACCCAGTACTTC
TRBV5-1	many	TRBJ1-6	15	TRBD1	CASSHTGTGSSPLHF	TGCGCCAGCAGCCATACCGGGACAGGGTCCTCACCCCTCCACTTT
TRBV5-6	many	TRBJ2-3	14	.	CASSLYTNTDTQYF	TGTGCCAGCAGCTTGTACACTAACACAGATACGCAGTATTTT
TRBV6-4	once	TRBJ1-1	15	TRBD1	CASSDSDREGSEAFF	TGTGCCAGCAGTGACTCGGACAGGGAAGGGTCTGAAGCTTTCTTT
TRBV9	few	TRBJ2-5	14	.	CASSVGGTGGTQYF	TGTGCCAGCAGCGTAGGGGGGACCGGAGGGACCCAGTACTTC
TRBV5-8	few	TRBJ2-7	13	.	CASSPTAHYEQYF	TGTGCCAGCAGTCCGACGGCCCATTACGAGCAGTACTTC
TRBV7-8	.	TRBJ2-7	12	.	CASSLAPREQYF	TGTGCCAGCAGCTTGGCGCCCCGTGAGCAGTACTTC
TRBV29-1	many	TRBJ2-1	16	TRBD2	CSVVPFTSGHYNEQFF	TGCAGCGTTGTCCCCTTTACTAGCGGGCACTACAATGAGCAGTTCTTC
TRBV5-1	many	TRBJ1-3	13	.	CASSSGPADTIYF	TGCGCCAGCAGCTCAGGCCCGGCAGACACCATATATTTT
TRBV7-2	.	TRBJ1-1	13	.	CASSPEVSREAFF	TGTGCCAGCAGCCCAGAGGTCTCGAGGGAAGCTTTCTTT
TRBV19	many	TRBJ2-1	15	TRBD2	CASSIGLAGRNEQFF	TGTGCCAGTAGTATCGGACTAGCGGGGAGGAATGAGCAGTTCTTC
TRBV6-2/TRBV6-3	.	TRBJ1-1	13	.	CASSDTENTEAFF	TGTGCCAGCAGTGACACCGAGAACACTGAAGCTTTCTTT
TRBV2	many	TRBJ2-1	12	.	CASSRAYNEQFF	TGTGCCAGCAGTCGCGCGTACAATGAGCAGTTCTTC
TRBV10-3	.	TRBJ2-3	13	.	CAISEGNTDTQYF	TGTGCCATCAGTGAGGGGAACACTGATACGCAGTATTTT
TRBV9	many	TRBJ1-2	16	TRBD1	CASSVAGQEANYGYTF	TGTGCCAGCAGCGTAGCGGGACAGGAAGCTAACTATGGCTACACCTTC
TRBV7-2	once	TRBJ2-7	15	.	CASSPHESQTYEQYF	TGTGCCAGCAGCCCCCACGAGTCCCAAACCTACGAGCAGTACTTC
TRBV19	many	TRBJ1-1	13	TRBD1	CASSAGGGTEAFF	TGTGCCAGTAGTGCAGGGGGCGGCACTGAAGCTTTCTTT
TRBV24-1	.	TRBJ1-2	16	TRBD1	CATSDSLPVQGYGYTF	TGTGCCACCAGTGATTCCCTTCCGGTACAGGGGTATGGCTACACCTTC
TRBV5-6	.	TRBJ1-4	17	.	CAGSVRTEGPINEKLFF	TGTGCCGGCAGCGTGCGGACAGAGGGCCCTATAAATGAAAAACTGTTTTTT
TRBV7-9	.	TRBJ2-5	12	.	CASSNPLETQYF	TGTGCCAGCAGCAACCCGTTAGAGACCCAGTACTTC
TRBV19	many	TRBJ1-6	14	.	CASSIAGLNSPLHF	TGTGCCAGTAGTATTGCAGGCTTAAATTCACCCCTCCACTTT
TRBV29-1	.	TRBJ1-1	13	.	CSVVTDHNPEAFF	TGCAGCGTGGTCACAGACCACAACCCAGAAGCTTTCTTT
TRBV6-5	.	TRBJ2-5	13	.	CACSLTRKETQYF	TGTGCCTGCAGCCTTACAAGAAAAGAGACCCAGTACTTC
TRBV10-3	.	TRBJ2-1	14	TRBD2	CAIIAGAVYNEQFF	TGTGCCATCATAGCGGGAGCGGTATACAATGAGCAGTTCTTC
TRBV24-1	.	TRBJ1-5	13	.	CATSDSHRQPQHF	TGTGCCACCAGTGATTCCCACCGACAGCCCCAGCATTTT
TRBV6-1	.	TRBJ2-1	11	.	CASSRSNEQFF	TGTGCCAGCAGTCGCAGCAATGAGCAGTTCTTC
TRBV12-3/TRBV12-4	few	TRBJ2-7	16	.	CASSLGQGQYIYEQYF	TGTGCCAGCAGTTTAGGCCAGGGTCAGTACATCTACGAGCAGTACTTC
TRBV7-9	.	TRBJ2-1	16	.	CASSTYRASTYNEQFF	TGTGCCAGCAGCACATACAGGGCTAGCACCTACAATGAGCAGTTCTTC
TRBV20-1	.	TRBJ2-6	15	TRBD1	CSAKGGQTGANVLTF	TGCAGTGCTAAAGGGGGACAGACGGGGGCCAACGTCCTGACTTTC
TRBV6-5	many	TRBJ1-4	13	.	CASSLGSQQKLFF	TGTGCCAGCAGTTTGGGTTCTCAGCAAAAACTGTTTTTT
TRBV19	many	TRBJ2-1	16	TRBD2	CASTGLAGGHDAEQFF	TGTGCCAGTACCGGACTAGCGGGAGGACACGACGCTGAGCAGTTCTTC
TRBV27	few	TRBJ2-5	17	TRBD1	CASSPKGTGWYQETQYF	TGTGCCAGCAGTCCAAAAGGGACAGGGTGGTACCAAGAGACCCAGTACTTC
TRBV6-2/TRBV6-3	few	TRBJ2-2	12	.	CASRLDTGELFF	TGTGCCAGCAGATTAGACACCGGGGAGCTGTTTTTT
TRBV4-3	many	TRBJ1-2	15	.	CASSQGTGRGSGYTF	TGCGCCAGCAGCCAAGGTACAGGGCGAGGAAGTGGCTACACCTTC
TRBV24-1	.	TRBJ1-2	15	TRBD1	CATSDPDRGRYGYTF	TGTGCCACCAGTGACCCAGACAGGGGGAGGTATGGCTACACCTTC